This TCR beta chain was identified during a study of PD-L1 blockade in urothelial cancer. Study-level information: Researchers looked at the blood 3 weeks (second dose) and 6 weeks after treatment began.

Assay: immunoSEQ multiplex PCR; the TCRdb copy retains only in-frame clones and omits some. The data contain 60,000 to 65,000 clones, 80% to 85% of them singletons. The germline V and J ends were trimmed by 7 bases and 0 bases, with 12 bases remaining between them. This CDR3 is 14 amino acids long. The V gene's germline CDR1 is SQVTM and CDR2 ANQGSEA. Time point noted: pretreatment peripheral blood. Anywhere from 1 to 8 samples came from each patient, spanning pretreatment and on-treatment. The starting material was PBMCs, obtained around atezolizumab (anti-PD-L1) treatment. This TCR was sampled from a man aged 70-80 years with urothelial cancer. This chain joins TRBV29-1 and TRBJ2-2, with D perhaps TRBD1 (5 bases). CDR3 amino acids: CSAWGLANTGELFF. CDR3 bases: TGCAGCGCTTGGGGCCTGGCGAACACCGGGGAGCTGTTTTTT.